These T cell receptor beta chains were read from a single sample in a study of cytomegalovirus exposure and HLA in healthy donors. Only in-frame clones appear in the TCRdb table, and some are missing; sequencing was by immunoSEQ multiplex PCR. The sample contains more than 100,000 clones, roughly 78% of which appear only once. Material for sequencing was PBMCs. These receptors originate from a woman younger than 45 in good health and CMV-seropositive. The CDR3 runs from the conserved cysteine through the conserved F or W. Each record gives: J gene, clone size, V gene, D gene, CDR3 protein, CDR3 DNA. The D gene is left open where the match is weak. Clone size is given for some rows only: seen once, a few or many times, or a class if the clone is expanded.

J gene: TRBJ1-1; clone size: few; V gene: TRBV15; D gene: .; CDR3 protein: CATSREADTEAFF; CDR3 DNA: TGTGCCACCAGCAGAGAGGCGGATACTGAAGCTTTCTTT
J gene: TRBJ2-7; clone size: .; V gene: TRBV4-2; D gene: TRBD1; CDR3 protein: CASSLAGQGSYEQYF; CDR3 DNA: TGTGCCAGCAGCCTGGCGGGACAGGGGAGCTACGAGCAGTACTTC
J gene: TRBJ2-1; clone size: .; V gene: TRBV7-9; D gene: TRBD2; CDR3 protein: CAAQATSVYNEQFF; CDR3 DNA: TGTGCCGCCCAGGCGACTAGCGTGTACAATGAGCAGTTCTTC
J gene: TRBJ2-7; clone size: once; V gene: TRBV4-1; D gene: .; CDR3 protein: CASSQDRWGEIPYEQYF; CDR3 DNA: TGCGCCAGCAGCCAAGATAGGTGGGGGGAGATCCCTTACGAGCAGTACTTC
J gene: TRBJ2-7; clone size: .; V gene: TRBV7-3; D gene: TRBD1; CDR3 protein: CASSPGTGFLEQYF; CDR3 DNA: TGTGCCAGCAGCCCGGGGACAGGCTTCTTAGAGCAGTACTTC
J gene: TRBJ2-7; clone size: .; V gene: TRBV5-1; D gene: .; CDR3 protein: CASSLEAGYEQYF; CDR3 DNA: TGCGCCAGCAGCTTGGAGGCAGGGTACGAGCAGTACTTC
J gene: TRBJ2-1; clone size: few; V gene: TRBV7-2; D gene: .; CDR3 protein: CASSLDRSQVSYNEQFF; CDR3 DNA: TGTGCCAGCAGCCTCGACAGGAGTCAGGTTTCCTACAATGAGCAGTTCTTC
J gene: TRBJ1-1; clone size: few; V gene: TRBV6-1; D gene: .; CDR3 protein: CASLNRVNTEAFF; CDR3 DNA: TGTGCCAGCCTAAACAGGGTGAACACTGAAGCTTTCTTT
J gene: TRBJ2-7; clone size: .; V gene: TRBV5-1; D gene: TRBD1; CDR3 protein: CASSRGQESMSYEQYF; CDR3 DNA: TGCGCCAGCAGCCGGGGACAGGAGAGTATGTCCTACGAGCAGTACTTC
J gene: TRBJ2-5; clone size: .; V gene: TRBV18; D gene: .; CDR3 protein: CASSRDVAGTQYF; CDR3 DNA: TGTGCCAGCTCGCGGGACGTAGCCGGGACCCAGTACTTC
J gene: TRBJ2-7; clone size: .; V gene: TRBV6-6; D gene: .; CDR3 protein: CASSPNWEVGSYEQYF; CDR3 DNA: TGTGCCAGCAGTCCTAACTGGGAGGTTGGGTCCTACGAGCAGTACTTC
J gene: TRBJ1-2; clone size: .; V gene: TRBV9; D gene: .; CDR3 protein: CASSGQWGDGYTF; CDR3 DNA: TGTGCCAGCAGCGGACAGTGGGGTGATGGCTACACCTTC
J gene: TRBJ2-5; clone size: .; V gene: TRBV6-6; D gene: TRBD1; CDR3 protein: CASSYGTGGTQYF; CDR3 DNA: TGTGCCAGCAGTTACGGGACAGGGGGGACCCAGTACTTC
J gene: TRBJ1-1; clone size: .; V gene: TRBV29-1; D gene: .; CDR3 protein: CSVETVQGHKDTEAFF; CDR3 DNA: TGCAGCGTTGAGACCGTCCAGGGGCATAAGGACACTGAAGCTTTCTTT
J gene: TRBJ2-5; clone size: .; V gene: TRBV7-4; D gene: TRBD2; CDR3 protein: CASSLQTSGGKNQETQYF; CDR3 DNA: TGTGCCAGCAGCTTACAGACTAGCGGGGGCAAAAATCAAGAGACCCAGTACTTC
J gene: TRBJ2-7; clone size: .; V gene: TRBV7-2; D gene: .; CDR3 protein: CASSLGRSSYEQYF; CDR3 DNA: TGTGCCAGCAGCTTAGGCCGGAGCTCCTACGAGCAGTACTTC
J gene: TRBJ2-3; clone size: .; V gene: TRBV19; D gene: .; CDR3 protein: CASSSQASTQYF; CDR3 DNA: TGTGCCAGTAGTAGTCAGGCTTCCACGCAGTATTTT
J gene: TRBJ1-3; clone size: .; V gene: TRBV9; D gene: .; CDR3 protein: CASSTRPGNTIYF; CDR3 DNA: TGTGCCAGCAGCACTCGTCCTGGAAACACCATATATTTT
J gene: TRBJ1-6; clone size: once; V gene: TRBV2; D gene: TRBD1; CDR3 protein: CASRMGQGGNSPLHF; CDR3 DNA: TGTGCCAGCAGGATGGGACAGGGTGGTAATTCACCCCTCCACTTT
J gene: TRBJ1-5; clone size: .; V gene: TRBV27; D gene: .; CDR3 protein: CASSLFGSNQPQHF; CDR3 DNA: TGTGCCAGCAGTTTGTTTGGCAGCAATCAGCCCCAGCATTTT
J gene: TRBJ2-3; clone size: .; V gene: TRBV19; D gene: .; CDR3 protein: CASSQGASTDTQYF; CDR3 DNA: TGTGCCAGTAGTCAAGGGGCTAGCACAGATACGCAGTATTTT
J gene: TRBJ2-7; clone size: .; V gene: TRBV4-3; D gene: .; CDR3 protein: CASSQDWSLSYEQYF; CDR3 DNA: TGCGCCAGCAGCCAAGACTGGAGCCTTAGCTACGAGCAGTACTTC
J gene: TRBJ1-1; clone size: .; V gene: TRBV28; D gene: .; CDR3 protein: CASAKIGRDEAFF; CDR3 DNA: TGTGCCAGCGCAAAAATTGGCAGGGATGAAGCTTTCTTT
J gene: TRBJ2-5; clone size: .; V gene: TRBV4-1; D gene: TRBD2; CDR3 protein: CASSQEATSGGPRETQYF; CDR3 DNA: TGCGCCAGCAGCCAAGAGGCGACTAGCGGGGGGCCACGGGAGACCCAGTACTTC
J gene: TRBJ2-4; clone size: .; V gene: TRBV9; D gene: TRBD2; CDR3 protein: CASSPQPSGGMDQYF; CDR3 DNA: TGTGCCAGCAGCCCACAACCTAGCGGGGGGATGGACCAGTACTTC
J gene: TRBJ1-3; clone size: .; V gene: TRBV18; D gene: .; CDR3 protein: CASSLSADSGNTIYF; CDR3 DNA: TGTGCCAGCTCACTGAGCGCGGACTCTGGAAACACCATATATTTT
J gene: TRBJ1-1; clone size: .; V gene: TRBV29-1; D gene: .; CDR3 protein: CSVESGLRDTEAFF; CDR3 DNA: TGCAGCGTTGAATCGGGGTTGCGGGACACTGAAGCTTTCTTT
J gene: TRBJ2-7; clone size: .; V gene: TRBV30; D gene: .; CDR3 protein: CAWSGSGTVSVQYF; CDR3 DNA: TGTGCCTGGAGCGGGAGCGGAACTGTGTCTGTGCAGTACTTC
J gene: TRBJ1-1; clone size: .; V gene: TRBV7-9; D gene: .; CDR3 protein: CASSLVGGVRTGETEAFF; CDR3 DNA: TGTGCCAGCAGCTTAGTGGGTGGGGTACGGACTGGAGAAACTGAAGCTTTCTTT
J gene: TRBJ2-7; clone size: .; V gene: TRBV2; D gene: .; CDR3 protein: CASSEAIRGYEQYF; CDR3 DNA: TGTGCCAGCAGTGAAGCGATCAGGGGTTACGAGCAGTACTTC
J gene: TRBJ2-7; clone size: once; V gene: TRBV11-2; D gene: .; CDR3 protein: CASSLEAGTYEQYF; CDR3 DNA: TGTGCCAGCAGCTTAGAGGCAGGGACCTACGAGCAGTACTTC
J gene: TRBJ1-2; clone size: .; V gene: TRBV5-6; D gene: TRBD1; CDR3 protein: CASSSPYRDRGRGYTF; CDR3 DNA: TGTGCCAGCAGCTCGCCCTACCGGGACAGGGGACGCGGCTACACCTTC
J gene: TRBJ2-3; clone size: .; V gene: TRBV11-2; D gene: .; CDR3 protein: CASSLLGATPGGDTQYF; CDR3 DNA: TGTGCCAGCAGCTTACTTGGGGCCACCCCAGGGGGGGATACGCAGTATTTT
J gene: TRBJ1-2; clone size: .; V gene: TRBV18; D gene: .; CDR3 protein: CASSPRREQGGYTF; CDR3 DNA: TGTGCCAGCTCACCAAGGCGGGAGCAGGGCGGCTACACCTTC
J gene: TRBJ1-1; clone size: .; V gene: TRBV5-6; D gene: .; CDR3 protein: CASSLVSGNTEAFF; CDR3 DNA: TGTGCCAGCAGCTTGGTATCAGGGAACACTGAAGCTTTCTTT
J gene: TRBJ1-2; clone size: .; V gene: TRBV4-1; D gene: TRBD1; CDR3 protein: CASSQPRQGNYGYTF; CDR3 DNA: TGCGCCAGCAGCCAGCCCCGACAGGGCAACTATGGCTACACCTTC
J gene: TRBJ1-1; clone size: .; V gene: TRBV9; D gene: .; CDR3 protein: CASSVDGNTEAFF; CDR3 DNA: TGTGCCAGCAGCGTAGACGGGAACACTGAAGCTTTCTTT
J gene: TRBJ1-3; clone size: .; V gene: TRBV5-4; D gene: TRBD1; CDR3 protein: CASRAGTGGNTIYF; CDR3 DNA: TGTGCCAGCCGAGCGGGGACAGGAGGAAACACCATATATTTT
J gene: TRBJ1-1; clone size: .; V gene: TRBV4-1; D gene: .; CDR3 protein: CASSRLVKELNTEAFF; CDR3 DNA: TGCGCCAGCAGCCGTTTAGTGAAGGAGTTGAACACTGAAGCTTTCTTT
J gene: TRBJ1-5; clone size: .; V gene: TRBV6-1; D gene: TRBD1; CDR3 protein: CASISRDRGAGPQHF; CDR3 DNA: TGTGCCAGCATTAGCCGGGACAGAGGCGCGGGGCCCCAGCATTTT
J gene: TRBJ2-5; clone size: .; V gene: TRBV14; D gene: .; CDR3 protein: CASSQGARTQYF; CDR3 DNA: TGTGCCAGCAGCCAAGGGGCGAGGACCCAGTACTTC
J gene: TRBJ2-3; clone size: .; V gene: TRBV16; D gene: .; CDR3 protein: CASSQRKGTGLTDTQYF; CDR3 DNA: TGTGCCAGCAGCCAGAGAAAGGGCACAGGGCTCACAGATACGCAGTATTTT
J gene: TRBJ1-1; clone size: .; V gene: TRBV21-1; D gene: .; CDR3 protein: CASSKKGDRLMNTEAFF; CDR3 DNA: TGTGCCAGCAGCAAAAAGGGGGACAGGCTCATGAACACTGAAGCTTTCTTT
J gene: TRBJ1-6; clone size: .; V gene: TRBV28; D gene: .; CDR3 protein: CACRDNYNSPLHF; CDR3 DNA: TGTGCCTGCCGGGACAACTATAATTCACCCCTCCACTTT
J gene: TRBJ1-2; clone size: .; V gene: TRBV27; D gene: .; CDR3 protein: CASSYKGGTYGYTF; CDR3 DNA: TGTGCCAGCAGTTACAAAGGGGGAACGTATGGCTACACCTTC
J gene: TRBJ1-2; clone size: .; V gene: TRBV7-2; D gene: TRBD1; CDR3 protein: CASSSQTGGYGYTF; CDR3 DNA: TGTGCCAGCAGCTCCCAGACAGGGGGCTATGGCTACACCTTC
J gene: TRBJ2-5; clone size: .; V gene: TRBV2; D gene: TRBD2; CDR3 protein: CASRERAGKETQYF; CDR3 DNA: TGTGCCAGCAGAGAAAGAGCGGGAAAAGAGACCCAGTACTTC
J gene: TRBJ1-4; clone size: .; V gene: TRBV14; D gene: .; CDR3 protein: CASSPYRSPNEKLFF; CDR3 DNA: TGTGCCAGCAGCCCATACAGGAGCCCTAATGAAAAACTGTTTTTT
J gene: TRBJ1-2; clone size: .; V gene: TRBV7-8; D gene: .; CDR3 protein: CASSSGLGYTF; CDR3 DNA: TGTGCCAGCAGCTCGGGACTCGGCTACACCTTC
J gene: TRBJ2-5; clone size: .; V gene: TRBV5-1; D gene: TRBD2; CDR3 protein: CASSLGSGGAQETQYF; CDR3 DNA: TGCGCCAGCAGCTTGGGTAGCGGGGGTGCACAAGAGACCCAGTACTTC
J gene: TRBJ2-3; clone size: .; V gene: TRBV6-5; D gene: .; CDR3 protein: CASQRDSGDTQYF; CDR3 DNA: TGTGCCAGCCAGCGAGACTCCGGGGATACGCAGTATTTT
J gene: TRBJ2-2; clone size: few; V gene: TRBV27; D gene: .; CDR3 protein: CASSLAGPGGELFF; CDR3 DNA: TGTGCCAGCAGTTTGGCGGGGCCGGGCGGGGAGCTGTTTTTT
J gene: TRBJ2-5; clone size: .; V gene: TRBV5-6; D gene: .; CDR3 protein: CASSTKGELQETQYF; CDR3 DNA: TGTGCCAGCAGTACCAAGGGAGAGCTACAAGAGACCCAGTACTTC